The entry that follows covers one TCR beta chain sequence. The data stem from a study of cytomegalovirus exposure and HLA in healthy donors. The PCR had 60 Vbeta and 13 Jbeta primers. In the original analysis: In a later analysis, of some 80 million unique beta chains, approximately 10 million appeared in at least two donors. The method was immunoSEQ multiplex PCR; TCRdb's version includes in-frame clones alone and lacks a portion of them. The D gene and trimming were derived from the DNA, and the V and J assignments and clone size from that table. This table holds around 130,000 clones, around 80% found once. Nominal health characterized the donors when sampled, though unrecorded immune exposures were likely. CDR3 size: 14 residues. V lost 5 bases, J lost 4 bases, and 5 bases stayed unmatched. The germline V gene has CDR1 SGHTA and CDR2 FQGNSA.

The source is a man aged 30 to 45 in good health and CMV-seronegative. Input material: PBMCs. The chain is built from TRBV7-2 and TRBJ1-2; TRBD1 agrees at 9 bases. The CDR3 DNA reads as TGTGCCAGCAGCAAACAGGGGGCAGTCTATGGCTACACCTTC. Protein: CASSKQGAVYGYTF. The whole variable domain, filled in from reference TRBV7-2 and TRBJ1-2, reads GAGVSQSPSNKVTEKGKDVELRCDPISGHTALYWYRQSLGQGLEFLIYFQGNSAPDKSGLPSDRFSAERTGGSVSTLTIQRTQQEDSAVYLCASSKQGAVYGYTFGSGTRLTVV.